This T cell receptor beta chain was captured in a study of T cells in Graves' hyperthyroidism and ophthalmopathy (dated by TCRdb to between 2018 and 2021). In the study overall: Peripheral blood samples were taken at initial diagnosis, before any treatment was given. In more than five Graves' hyperthyroidism patients, the study also compared T-cell repertoires from thyroid tissue with T-cell repertoires from blood. Prospective prediction of ophthalmopathy was tested in an independent validation cohort of fewer than 20 hyperthyroidism patients and 17 patients who later progressed to ophthalmopathy. The roughly 90 discovery patients were divided at random into training and test sets in a 7:3 ratio. TCR Vbeta CDR3 sequencing of 135 peripheral blood samples (43 ophthalmopathy, around 80 hyperthyroidism and approximately 17 progressor patients) is reported in the paper. Following sampling, methimazole starting at 30 mg daily was given to hyperthyroidism patients, and high-dose intravenous methylprednisolone was given to ophthalmopathy patients. To identify distinguishing TCR V-J signatures, a discovery cohort of about 95 patients was used, comprising 43 with Graves' ophthalmopathy and around 60 with stable Graves' hyperthyroidism. Here is what the overall study found, with its caveats: Most expanded thyroid clonotypes (frequency above 0.001) were also found in blood, which suggests that blood repertoires may mirror thyroid immune responses. In validation, progression to ophthalmopathy was predicted by the model with more than 65% sensitivity and nearly 75% specificity, a median of roughly 6 months before onset. A model built on a 13 V-J signature distinguished ophthalmopathy from stable hyperthyroidism, reaching about 88% sensitivity and under 84% specificity in cross-validation and 80%/75% in testing. Sample size was not statistically predetermined, and investigators were not blinded to group allocation.

In the ophthalmopathy patients, disease was moderately to severely active, with a Clinical Activity Score of 3 or more, a NOSPECS grade of 4 or more, and a duration of less than 3 months. Any patient with an uncontrolled infection, another autoimmune disease, pregnancy or lactation was excluded. Clinical symptoms, serum thyroxine and TRAb, thyroid ultrasound, and orbital computed tomography formed the basis for the diagnoses. PBMCs were isolated from around 10 ml of fresh peripheral blood by Ficoll-Paque density gradient centrifugation. Trizol reagent was used to extract total RNA, and RNA quality was then checked on an Agilent 2100 Bioanalyzer. V is shortened by 0 bases, J by 12 bases, and the region joining them spans 11 bases. The CDR3, from cysteine to phenylalanine, totals 13 residues. Only the CDR3 portion is preserved as DNA: 39 bases, with reading frame beginning at the first base. From a lookup of the germline V gene, CDR1 and CDR2 are SGHNT and YENEEA.

This clonotype has a handful of counts. Its antigen is still unknown. There are no base qualities to consult, and no much larger clone falls within one base. The TCR beta CDR3 regions were amplified from the RNA transcripts. The TCR CDR3 was subjected to a first round of RT-PCR using the HTBI primer set and the Qiagen OneStep RT-PCR kit. The libraries were constructed in a second round of multiplex PCR and then size-selected and purified. Libraries were sequenced paired-end with 100 bp reads on an Illumina HiSeq2000. The paper's processing steps were these. SOAPnuke was used to process the raw data, with reads discarded if the reads contained adapters or uncalled bases, had a mean Phred below 15, or lacked an exact constant-primer or identifier match. High-quality paired reads were merged with COPE v1.2.5, and unique nucleotide sequences were defined as clonotypes. MiTCR v1.1 was used to align clonotypes to the IMGT TRBV, TRBD and TRBJ reference segments. The analysis included only V-J combinations with a frequency above 0.0001, which together covered around 99% of the repertoires. A TCS score was defined as the ratio between F50 (clonal expansion) and ExV (chaos), using BLOSUM62-based TCRdist between CDR3 peptides within each V-J. Welch's t-statistics and random forest reduced 450 to 600 V-J features to around 14, which were used in a naive Bayes classifier (R e1071). TCRdb redid the processing of the public reads, applying fastp at Q25 and MiXCR, and retained in-frame beta chains. One record per CDR3 amino acid sequence lists the most common genes and DNA. In this record, the V and J calls reflect TCRdb's handling and not the investigators' own analysis. For this sample there are roughly 530,000 distinct CDR3 sequences; 17% appear just once. Clones ranked in the top ten supply around 17% of the sample.

The sequencing sample was made of blood. The rearranged chain carries TRBV11-3 and TRBJ2-2; the D gene assignment is perhaps TRBD1 or TRBD2, with each matching 5 bases. This clonotype originated in a young woman with Graves' ophthalmopathy. The DNA reads as follows: TGTGCCAGCAGCTTAGATAGAGGGGAAAAGCTGTTTTTT. Translated, this is CASSLDRGEKLFF.